This TCR beta chain comes out of a study of T cells in Graves' hyperthyroidism and ophthalmopathy. TCR beta CDR3 regions were amplified from RNA. HTBI primers were employed in a first-round RT-PCR of the TCR CDR3. One entry per CDR3 protein results from TCRdb running MiXCR on the multiplex PCR reads. Of about 640,000 distinct CDR3 sequences listed, around 13% were seen once; the top ten hold about 12%. Deletions cut 1 base from V and 0 bases from J, with 11 bases between. Germline CDR1 and CDR2: SGHRS and YFSETQ. This CDR3 contains 16 residues. Uncontrolled infections, other autoimmune diseases, pregnancy or lactation led to exclusion of patients.

The V call is TRBV5-1, the J call TRBJ1-3; tentative D call: TRBD1 (6 bases). The sample consisted of blood. The receptor was isolated from a woman aged 50 to 60 with Graves' ophthalmopathy. The CDR3 region is CASSLTTGPSGNTIYF. Here the CDR3 DNA reads TGCGCCAGCAGCTTGACTACAGGGCCCTCTGGAAACACCATATATTTT.